Shown below are 23 T cell receptor beta chains from a single sample sequenced in a study of blood T cell repertoires in COVID-19. Repertoires were generated with immunoSEQ multiplex PCR, while TCRdb's copy carries only in-frame clones and drops some. Among a few hundred thousand clones listed, approximately 89% were seen once. Material for sequencing was PBMCs or T cells enriched from blood (not recorded which). All receptors derive from a woman in her forties with acute COVID-19.

This clone was found once. The same CDR3 arises from other DNA sequences in this sample as well. As DNA, the CDR3 is TGTGCCAGCAGCTCGCAGACAGGAACTAATTCACCCCTCCACTTT. Translated, it gives CASSSQTGTNSPLHF. The V call is TRBV7-2, the J call TRBJ1-6; a possible D gene is TRBD1 (6 bases). The germline V gene encodes CDR1 SGHTA and CDR2 FQGNSA. V was clipped by 4 bases and J by 6 bases, with 13 bases between them. The CDR3 has 15 residues.

This chain uses TRBV15 with TRBJ1-1, with 9 bases matching TRBD1. Losses at the gene ends were 0 bases for V and 7 bases for J; bases not matched to a gene: 6. The CDR3 runs to 15 residues. Germline CDR1 and CDR2: LNHNV and YYDKDF (reference sequence). CDR3 region: CATSRDYLDRGEAFF. In DNA, the CDR3 is TGTGCCACCAGCAGAGATTACCTGGACAGGGGTGAAGCTTTCTTT.

This chain uses TRBV18 with TRBJ2-3; 8 nucleotides line up with TRBD2. The CDR3 spans 16 residues. The V and J ends lost 2 bases and 6 bases, in that order; junction bases with no gene match: 10. Per germline, CDR1 KGHSH and CDR2 LQKENI. CDR3 protein: CASSPSSGGKVDTQYF. CDR3 nucleotides: TGTGCCAGCTCACCATCGTCGGGAGGGAAGGTGGATACGCAGTATTTT.

The gene calls are TRBV4-2 and TRBJ1-2; 7 nucleotides line up with TRBD1. The CDR3 has 14 residues. Trimming removed 1 base from V and 4 bases from J; junction bases left unmatched: 3. CDR1 and CDR2 from the germline V gene are LGHNA and YNFKEQ. The CDR3 DNA reads TGTGCCAGCAGCCAAGGACAGGGCGGCTATGGCTACACCTTC. It codes for CASSQGQGGYGYTF.

The chain has TRBV30 and TRBJ1-1, with D perhaps matching TRBD1 (5 bases). CDR1 is GTSNPN, CDR2 SVGIG, per germline (reference sequence). V was pared by 1 base and J by 0 bases, with 6 bases between. The length of the CDR3 is 13 residues. The CDR3 bases are TGTGCCTGGAGTGAGGGGATGAACACTGAAGCTTTCTTT. Protein product: CAWSEGMNTEAFF.

The chain combines TRBV25-1 with TRBJ1-5, with TRBD1 as a possible D gene (6 bases). V was clipped by 4 bases and J by 0 bases, with 10 bases between them. Per the germline V gene, CDR1 is MGHDK and CDR2 is SYGVNS. CDR3 length: 15 amino acids. The CDR3 sequence is CASSARQDSNQPQHF. The CDR3 nucleotides read TGTGCCAGCAGTGCAAGACAGGATAGCAATCAGCCCCAGCATTTT.

The CDR3 DNA reads TGTGCCAGCAGCTTCTACCTTGGGGGAGGAAAGACCGGGGAGCTGTTTTTT. Its protein is CASSFYLGGGKTGELFF. V usage is TRBV11-3 and J usage is TRBJ2-2; D may be TRBD2 (6 bases). The CDR3 has 17 residues. The V gene's germline CDR1 is SGHNT and CDR2 YENEEA. With 3 bases removed from V and 5 bases from J, the gap between germline ends came to 19 bases.

J is TRBJ1-2 and V is TRBV6-5; 8 nucleotides match TRBD1. Germline CDR1 and CDR2: MNHEY and SVGAGI. The CDR3 has 16 amino acids. The ends lost 3 bases at V and 0 bases at J; junction bases unmatched: 6. CDR3 sequence: CASSYYGQGPNYGYTF. The CDR3 DNA reads as TGTGCCAGCAGTTATTACGGACAGGGACCTAACTATGGCTACACCTTC.

The chain combines TRBV7-8 with TRBJ2-7; D may correspond to TRBD1 or TRBD2 (5 bases each). Germline CDR1 and CDR2: SGHVS and FQNEAQ. V lost 5 bases and J 0 bases, leaving 8 bases between the germline ends. This CDR3 is built from 13 residues. The CDR3 sequence is CASSRGLSYEQYF. DNA for the CDR3: TGTGCCAGCAGCCGGGGCCTCTCCTACGAGCAGTACTTC.

The chain uses TRBV19 and TRBJ1-1; TRBD1 agrees at 7 bases. V lost 1 base and J lost 2; bases outside the gene matches: 7. The CDR3 length is 16 residues. In germline, CDR1 is LNHDA, CDR2 SQIVND (reference sequence). The CDR3 loop reads CASSIGGGRGNTEAFF. CDR3 bases: TGTGCCAGTAGTATAGGAGGGGGCAGGGGAAACACTGAAGCTTTCTTT.

The chain combines TRBV29-1 with TRBJ2-3; a weak D match, TRBD2 (6 bases). This CDR3 region has 15 residues. V shed 1 base and J shed 1 base, with 12 bases lying between them. Germline CDR1 reads SQVTM; CDR2 reads ANQGSEA. CDR3 sequence reads: CSVEGSGGGTDTQYF. In DNA form, the CDR3 reads TGCAGCGTTGAAGGGTCGGGCGGGGGCACAGATACGCAGTATTTT.

The chain is built from TRBV2 and TRBJ1-2; 9 bases match TRBD1. The germline gives CDR1 SNHLY, CDR2 FYNNEI. The trim removed 6 bases at V and 6 bases at J, leaving 11 bases unmatched. This CDR3 comprises 15 residues. The CDR3 sequence: CASRKTGQGMDGYTF. For the CDR3, the DNA is TGTGCCAGCAGGAAGACGGGACAGGGAATGGATGGCTACACCTTC. Full variable domain (rest looked up from reference TRBV2 and TRBJ1-2): EPEVTQTPSHQVTQMGQEVILRCVPISNHLYFYWYRQILGQKVEFLVSFYNNEISEKSEIFDDQFSVERPDGSNFTLKIRSTKLEDSAMYFCASRKTGQGMDGYTFGSGTRLTVV.

This clone was detected a few times. This chain links TRBV7-8 with TRBJ2-3; D gene ambiguous. The CDR3 extends over 12 amino acids. The germline V gene has CDR1 SGHVS and CDR2 FQNEAQ. V was trimmed by 5 bases and J by 6 bases, leaving 9 bases between them. The CDR3 region is CASSPHADTQYF. CDR3 DNA: TGTGCCAGCAGCCCGCACGCGGATACGCAGTATTTT.

The V call is TRBV5-4, the J call TRBJ2-2; possible D gene TRBD2, 5 bases. Trimming removed 4 bases from V and 4 bases from J, with 14 bases in between. The CDR3 covers 15 residues. Per the germline V gene, CDR1 is SGHNT and CDR2 is YYREEE (reference sequence). CDR3: CASSNGGGFTGELFF. For the CDR3, the DNA is TGTGCCAGCAGCAACGGCGGAGGTTTCACCGGGGAGCTGTTTTTT.

This clone was recorded only once. This chain uses TRBV5-1 with TRBJ2-3, with TRBD2 matching 8 bases. The CDR3 has 15 amino acids. The germline V gene encodes CDR1 SGHRS and CDR2 YFSETQ. After removal of 2 bases from V and 4 bases from J, the junction contained 6 bases not matched to a gene. The CDR3 DNA is TGCGCCAGCAGCTTAGGAGCGGGAGTCGCAGATACGCAGTATTTT. It specifies CASSLGAGVADTQYF. The full variable domain, completed using reference TRBV5-1 and TRBJ2-3, is KAGVTQTPRYLIKTRGQQVTLSCSPISGHRSVSWYQQTPGQGLQFLFEYFSETQRNKGNFPGRFSGRQFSNSRSEMNVSTLELGDSALYLCASSLGAGVADTQYFGPGTRLTVL.

The rearrangement joins TRBV6-5 to TRBJ1-2; perhaps TRBD1 as D (6 bases). The CDR3 contains 13 residues. Trimming removed 8 bases at V and 8 bases at J, with 18 bases between. Germline CDR1 reads MNHEY; CDR2 reads SVGAGI. The CDR3 here is CASPDEGGRGYTF. The DNA of the CDR3 is TGTGCCAGCCCGGATGAGGGGGGGCGCGGCTACACCTTC.

This chain links TRBV7-2 with TRBJ1-3; D is unclear. V gave up 1 base and J gave up 0 bases, with 10 bases separating them. This CDR3 has 16 residues. Germline V gene data show CDR1 as SGHTA and CDR2 as FQGNSA. CDR3: CASSLGTRTSGNTIYF. DNA for the CDR3: TGTGCCAGCAGCTTAGGTACCAGAACCTCTGGAAACACCATATATTTT.

The count of this clone is one. The chain couples TRBV2 to TRBJ2-2; D is possibly TRBD1 (6 bases). The V end lost 4 bases, the J end lost 6 bases, and 15 bases lay between the germline ends. CDR3 size: 15 residues. CDR1 is SNHLY, CDR2 FYNNEI, per germline. This CDR3 is CASSGGGPPPGELFF. The DNA of the CDR3 is TGTGCCAGCAGTGGAGGGGGACCTCCTCCCGGGGAGCTGTTTTTT.

The rearrangement uses TRBV19 and TRBJ1-2, with TRBD1 matching over 7 bases. The ends lost 9 bases at V and 6 bases at J; junction bases unmatched: 10. The germline gives CDR1 LNHDA, CDR2 SQIVND (reference sequence). This CDR3 has 13 residues. The CDR3 loop reads CASKSPTGHGYTF. The CDR3 region has the DNA TGTGCCAGCAAGTCTCCGACAGGGCATGGCTACACCTTC.

This clone came up once. V gene TRBV7-2 combines with J gene TRBJ1-3; TRBD1 is a possible D gene (6 bases). V was pared by 0 bases and J by 4 bases, with 16 bases between. CDR1 is SGHTA, CDR2 FQGNSA, per germline. This CDR3 region has 17 residues. Here the CDR3 DNA reads TGTGCCAGCAGCTTAGCGTCAGGGGTAATTTGGGGAAACACCATATATTTT. Translation: CASSLASGVIWGNTIYF.

The chain recombines TRBV20-1 with TRBJ2-1; TRBD2 agrees at 8 bases. This CDR3 contains 15 residues. Germline V CDR1 and CDR2: DFQATT, SNEGSKA (reference sequence). Trimming at V came to 3 bases and at J to 3 bases, leaving 7 bases not matched to a gene. CDR3 sequence reads: CSASFRLALYNEQFF. The CDR3 DNA follows: TGCAGTGCTAGTTTCCGACTAGCGCTCTACAATGAGCAGTTCTTC.

CDR3 sequence reads: CASSLWTGGSNEKLFF. The CDR3 DNA reads TGTGCCAGCAGTTTATGGACAGGGGGCTCTAATGAAAAACTGTTTTTT. J is TRBJ1-4 and V is TRBV27; 11 nucleotides agree with TRBD1. CDR1 is MNHEY, CDR2 SMNVEV, per germline (reference sequence). The ends lost 1 base at V and 3 bases at J; junction bases unmatched: 1. The CDR3 length is 16 residues.

The chain couples TRBV12-3 or TRBV12-4 to TRBJ2-5, with D possibly being TRBD1 (6 bases). V lost 6 bases and J 5 bases, leaving 13 bases between the germline ends. The CDR3 length is 13 residues. The chain's CDR3 is CASREQGRETQYF. In DNA form, the CDR3 reads TGTGCCAGCAGGGAACAGGGTCGGGAGACCCAGTACTTC.